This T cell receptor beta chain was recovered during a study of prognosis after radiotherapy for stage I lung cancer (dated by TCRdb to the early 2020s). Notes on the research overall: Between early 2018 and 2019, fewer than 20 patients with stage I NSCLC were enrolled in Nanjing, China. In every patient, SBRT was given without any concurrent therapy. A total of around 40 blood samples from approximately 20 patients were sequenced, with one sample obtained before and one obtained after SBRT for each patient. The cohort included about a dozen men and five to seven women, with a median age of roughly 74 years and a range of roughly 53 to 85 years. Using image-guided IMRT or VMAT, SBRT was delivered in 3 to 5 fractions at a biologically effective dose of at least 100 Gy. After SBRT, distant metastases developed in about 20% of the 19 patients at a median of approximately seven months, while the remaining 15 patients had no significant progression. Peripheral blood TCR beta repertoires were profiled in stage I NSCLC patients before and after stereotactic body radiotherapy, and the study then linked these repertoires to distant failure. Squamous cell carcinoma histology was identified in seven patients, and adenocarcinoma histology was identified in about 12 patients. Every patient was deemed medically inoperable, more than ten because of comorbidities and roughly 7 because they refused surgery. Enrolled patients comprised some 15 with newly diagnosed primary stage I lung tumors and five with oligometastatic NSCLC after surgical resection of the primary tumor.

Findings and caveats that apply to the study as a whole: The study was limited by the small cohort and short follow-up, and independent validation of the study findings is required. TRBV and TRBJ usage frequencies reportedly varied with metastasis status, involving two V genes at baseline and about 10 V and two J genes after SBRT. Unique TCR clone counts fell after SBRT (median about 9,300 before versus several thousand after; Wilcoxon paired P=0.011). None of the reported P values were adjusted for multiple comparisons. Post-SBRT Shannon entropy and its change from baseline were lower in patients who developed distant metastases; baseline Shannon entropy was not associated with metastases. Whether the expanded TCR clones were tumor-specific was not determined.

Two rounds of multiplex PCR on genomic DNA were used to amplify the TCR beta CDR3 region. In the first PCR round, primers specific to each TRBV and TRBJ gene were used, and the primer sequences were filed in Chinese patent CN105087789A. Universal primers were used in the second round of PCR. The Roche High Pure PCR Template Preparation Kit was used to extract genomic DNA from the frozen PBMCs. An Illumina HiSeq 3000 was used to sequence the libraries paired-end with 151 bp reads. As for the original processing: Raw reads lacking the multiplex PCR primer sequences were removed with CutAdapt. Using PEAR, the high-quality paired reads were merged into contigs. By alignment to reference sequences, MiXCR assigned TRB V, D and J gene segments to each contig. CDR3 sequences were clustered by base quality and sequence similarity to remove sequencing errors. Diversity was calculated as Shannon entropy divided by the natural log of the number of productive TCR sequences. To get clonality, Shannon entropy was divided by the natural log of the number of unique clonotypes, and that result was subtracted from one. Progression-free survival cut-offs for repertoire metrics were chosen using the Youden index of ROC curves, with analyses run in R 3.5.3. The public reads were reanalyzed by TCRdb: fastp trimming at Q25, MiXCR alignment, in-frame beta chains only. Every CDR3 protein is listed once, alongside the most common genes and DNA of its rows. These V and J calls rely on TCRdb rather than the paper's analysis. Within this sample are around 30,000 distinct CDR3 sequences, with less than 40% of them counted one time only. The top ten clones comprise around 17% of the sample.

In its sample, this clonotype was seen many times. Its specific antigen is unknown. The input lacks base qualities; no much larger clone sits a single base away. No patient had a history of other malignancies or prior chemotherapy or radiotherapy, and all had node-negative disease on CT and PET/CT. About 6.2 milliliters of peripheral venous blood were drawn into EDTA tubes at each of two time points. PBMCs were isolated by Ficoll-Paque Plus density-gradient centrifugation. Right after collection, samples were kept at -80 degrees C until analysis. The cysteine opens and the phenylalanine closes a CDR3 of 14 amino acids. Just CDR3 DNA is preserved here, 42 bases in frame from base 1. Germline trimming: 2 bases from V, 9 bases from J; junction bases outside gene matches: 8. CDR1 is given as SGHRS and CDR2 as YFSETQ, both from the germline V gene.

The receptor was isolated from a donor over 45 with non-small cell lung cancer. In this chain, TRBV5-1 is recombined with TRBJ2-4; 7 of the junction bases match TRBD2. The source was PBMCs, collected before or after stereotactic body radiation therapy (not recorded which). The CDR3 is CASSLGGTTGIQYF. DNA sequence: TGCGCCAGCAGCTTAGGCGGGACTACCGGCATTCAGTACTTC.